This entry lists 15 T cell receptor beta chains sequenced from one sample in a study of shared clonotypes between healthy human individuals (dated by TCRdb to the early 2020s). CD8 naive samples consisted of CD45RO-negative cells that were positively selected for CCR7, yielding a CD45RA+CCR7+ population without TemRA cells. The library was generated by the immunoSEQ multiplex PCR assay. What TCRdb holds here is the immuneACCESS table cut down to in-frame rearrangements. Part of the clones is not present; checked against another copy, under half of the missing clones reflect an unresolved V gene, and the others are unexplained. The sample contains about 2 million clones, about 95% of them found a single time. The ten largest clones take up 0.9% to 1.3% of the sample. The sample was naive CD8+ T cells sorted from blood. Reading the label with the study, this specimen's cell subset or site is: CD45RA+CCR7+. The receptors shown here come from a man aged 18 to 29 in good health.

The V gene is TRBV5-6, the J gene TRBJ1-2; D is ambiguous. CDR3 length: 14 residues. Germline CDR1 SGHDT, CDR2 YYEEEE. V lost 6 bases and J 5 bases, leaving 17 bases between the germline ends. The CDR3 DNA follows: TGTGCCAGCACCTTTCAACCGGCAGCTTATGGCTACACCTTC. This sequence encodes CASTFQPAAYGYTF.

The chain combines TRBV9 with TRBJ2-7, with a tentative D call TRBD2 (7 bases). This CDR3 has 14 amino acids. In germline, CDR1 is SGDLS, CDR2 YYNGEE. V lost 4 bases and J lost 3, with 14 bases in between. CDR3 coding DNA: TGTGCCAGCAGCCCAGGGGCTAGCGGCTACGAGCAGTACTTC. This gives the protein CASSPGASGYEQYF.

The gene calls are TRBV7-2 and TRBJ2-1; 15 bases align to TRBD2. With 4 bases clipped from V and 9 bases from J, the junction kept 13 bases outside the gene matches. The CDR3 contains 18 residues. Germline CDR1 SGHTA, CDR2 FQGNSA. The CDR3 DNA reads TGTGCCAGCAGCTCGCCGGGACTAGCGGGAGGTTTTCGCGTTGAGCAGTTCTTC. This translates into CASSSPGLAGGFRVEQFF.

This sequence joins TRBV10-3 and TRBJ2-2, with no clear D. CDR3 size: 12 residues. Trimming removed 6 bases at V and 0 bases at J, with 2 bases between. Germline V lookup: CDR1 ENHRY, CDR2 SYGVKD. The CDR3 region has the DNA TGTGCCATCAGGACGAACACCGGGGAGCTGTTTTTT. This codes for CAIRTNTGELFF.

The chain has TRBV5-4 and TRBJ1-1; D is uncertain. Per the germline V gene, CDR1 is SGHNT and CDR2 is YYREEE (reference sequence). This CDR3 spans 13 amino acids. V lost 0 bases, J lost 5 bases, and 8 bases lay in between. CDR3 region: CASSLDLETEAFF. CDR3 coding DNA: TGTGCCAGCAGCTTGGATCTTGAGACTGAAGCTTTCTTT.

This chain's CDR3 is CASSHYFEAFF. The DNA for the CDR3 is TGTGCCAGCAGTCATTACTTTGAAGCTTTCTTT. V and J are TRBV6-1 and TRBJ1-1; D unclear. Germline V lookup: CDR1 MNHNS, CDR2 SASEGT. The CDR3 loop spans 11 amino acids. V lost 5 bases, J lost 7 bases, and 8 bases lay in between.

This rearrangement joins TRBV7-9 to TRBJ2-7, with D unresolved. The CDR3 length is 14 residues. Germline CDR1 is SEHNR and CDR2 is FQNEAQ (reference sequence). The V and J ends lost 2 bases and 2 bases respectively, with 10 bases between them. The CDR3 loop is CASSLPGKAYEQYF. The DNA of the CDR3 is TGTGCCAGCAGCTTACCCGGCAAAGCCTACGAGCAGTACTTC.

This chain links TRBV4-3 with TRBJ2-3; 7 bases agree with TRBD2. Per germline, CDR1 LGHNA and CDR2 YSLEER. Unmatched junction bases numbered 7, after V lost 1 base and J lost 3 bases. The CDR3 extends over 16 amino acids. The CDR3 here is CASSQGSAGLTDTQYF. The CDR3, as DNA: TGCGCCAGCAGCCAAGGATCAGCGGGGTTAACAGATACGCAGTATTTT.

The chain has TRBV10-3 and TRBJ2-7; D gene unclear. This CDR3 has 15 amino acids. Germline CDR1 is ENHRY and CDR2 is SYGVKD. The V end was cut by 0 bases, the J end by 2 bases, with 11 bases between. CDR3 loop: CAISESWGPTYEQYF. CDR3 nucleotide sequence: TGTGCCATCAGTGAGTCCTGGGGTCCCACCTACGAGCAGTACTTC.

The V and J genes are TRBV28 and TRBJ2-5; 7 positions agree with TRBD2. Losses at the gene ends were 4 bases for V and 1 base for J; bases not matched to a gene: 6. The V gene's germline CDR1 is MDHEN and CDR2 SYDVKM. This CDR3 has 15 residues. CDR3 amino acids: CASSSLRGTQETQYF. As DNA, the CDR3 is TGTGCCAGCAGTTCTCTGCGGGGGACCCAAGAGACCCAGTACTTC. The full variable domain, completed using reference TRBV28 and TRBJ2-5, is DVKVTQSSRYLVKRTGEKVFLECVQDMDHENMFWYRQDPGLGLRLIYFSYDVKMKEKGDIPEGYSVSREKKERFSLILESASTNQTSMYLCASSSLRGTQETQYFGPGTRLLVL.

The rearrangement joins TRBV9 to TRBJ2-1; D not certain. The V end was cut by 3 bases, the J end by 4 bases, with 8 bases between. Germline V CDR1 and CDR2: SGDLS, YYNGEE. This CDR3 has 13 amino acids. The CDR3 sequence is CASSADWYNEQFF. The CDR3 coding sequence is TGTGCCAGCAGCGCCGACTGGTACAATGAGCAGTTCTTC.

This chain connects TRBV6-4 to TRBJ2-7; no definite D call. The CDR3 is 16 amino acids. The germline CDR1 and CDR2 sequences are MRHNA and SNTAGT. The V end lost 4 bases, the J end lost 2 bases, and 18 bases lay between the germline ends. Here the CDR3 reads CASSGLNYPLTYEQYF. DNA of the CDR3: TGTGCCAGCAGTGGGCTAAACTACCCCCTTACCTACGAGCAGTACTTC.

The rearrangement links TRBV7-8 to TRBJ1-4; a weak D match, TRBD1 (5 bases). The CDR3 loop spans 14 amino acids. Germline V gene sequence: CDR1 SGHVS, CDR2 FQNEAQ. The V end was cut by 2 bases, the J end by 6 bases, with 10 bases between. CDR3 amino acids: CASSLRLGDEKLFF. The CDR3 DNA follows: TGTGCCAGCAGCTTACGATTGGGGGATGAAAAACTGTTTTTT.

The chain combines TRBV7-9 with TRBJ1-1; 8 nucleotides align to TRBD1. There are 16 residues in the CDR3. Trimming cost V 5 bases and J 4 bases; bases outside gene matches: 12. Germline-derived CDR1 and CDR2 are SEHNR and FQNEAQ (reference sequence). The CDR3 DNA reads as TGTGCCAGCAGCCTCGGGACAGGACTCGCGGGCACTGAAGCTTTCTTT. Translated: CASSLGTGLAGTEAFF.

J is TRBJ2-3 and V is TRBV9; D may be TRBD1 (6 bases). This CDR3 spans 18 amino acids. From germline, CDR1 is SGDLS and CDR2 YYNGEE. With 4 bases removed from V and 2 bases from J, the gap between germline ends came to 23 bases. This CDR3 reads CASSLGTGIPTLTDTQYF. The CDR3 DNA sequence: TGTGCCAGCAGCTTAGGAACAGGGATCCCCACCCTCACAGATACGCAGTATTTT.